This T cell receptor (beta chain) was documented in a study of T-cell reconstitution after alpha-beta-depleted transplantation in children. Study-wide results and limits: Some patients owed their high day-60 TCRbeta diversity to surviving recipient T cells and thymic progenitors. A year had passed since transplant, and T-cell counts and diversity by then came mostly from newly produced T cells. Approximately two months post-transplant, alpha-beta T cells reportedly originated from several hundred expanded graft clones.

TCRbeta library preparation incorporated unique molecular identifiers. MiXCR, applied by TCRdb to the PCR reads, yields one record per CDR3 protein. The data hold fewer than 550,000 distinct CDR3 sequences, with roughly 10% observed a single time. Ten or more counts support this clonotype. Its antigen remains unknown. Sequences were derived from PBMCs, sampled before TCRalphabeta/CD19-depleted stem cell transplant. This clonotype originated in a child aged 2 to 9 with inherited bone marrow failure, due to receive a stem cell transplant.

CDR3 in amino acids: CATSAKLAGASYNEQFF. CDR3 DNA sequence: TGTGCCACCAGTGCCAAACTAGCGGGAGCTTCCTACAATGAGCAGTTCTTC. V gene TRBV24-1 combines with J gene TRBJ2-1; 11 positions match TRBD2. V dropped 5 bases and J dropped 1; count of bases not matched to a gene: 6. The CDR3 is made up of 17 amino acids. Per the germline V gene, CDR1 is KGHDR and CDR2 is SFDVKD.